The 3 T cell receptor beta chains below come from one sample, sequenced in a study of molecular identifiers for immune sequencing clone quantification. TCRdb itself ran the PCR reads through MiXCR, one entry per CDR3 protein. This table has about 320,000 distinct CDR3 sequences, around 21% appearing once. What was sequenced was naive CD8+ T cells from blood, with Jurkat cell RNA spiked in. Indicated subset: FACS-sorted CD8+CD4-CCR7+CD45RA+ naive T cells. Receptors were obtained from a human donor in good health. Some libraries in this study had Jurkat cell RNA spiked in.

In this sample, this clonotype turned up many times. The chain links TRBV28 to TRBJ2-5; D remains unclear. Germline loops: CDR1 MDHEN, CDR2 SYDVKM. Trimming took off 2 bases at V and 4 bases at J, with 8 bases between the two ends. The CDR3 is made up of 13 amino acids. CDR3 nucleotide sequence: TGTGCCAGCAGTTTAGTGGGCCGAGAGACCCAGTACTTC. It is translated as CASSLVGRETQYF. Based on the CDR3 plus reference TRBV28 and TRBJ2-5, the full variable domain is DVKVTQSSRYLVKRTGEKVFLECVQDMDHENMFWYRQDPGLGLRLIYFSYDVKMKEKGDIPEGYSVSREKKERFSLILESASTNQTSMYLCASSLVGRETQYFGPGTRLLVL.

At least ten counts were recorded for this clonotype. The CDR3 is CASSRGANTDTQYF. The CDR3, as DNA: TGTGCCAGCAGCCGGGGGGCTAACACAGATACGCAGTATTTT. The rearrangement joins TRBV14 to TRBJ2-3; TRBD1 or TRBD2 may be the D gene (6 bases each). There are 14 residues in the CDR3. Germline V CDR1 and CDR2: SGHDN, FVKESK. V was clipped by 4 bases and J by 2 bases, with 10 bases between them.

The sample holds many counts of this clonotype. The chain carries TRBV2 and TRBJ2-3; TRBD2 aligns across 12 bases. This CDR3 has 17 amino acids. CDR1 is SNHLY, CDR2 FYNNEI, per germline. V dropped 6 bases and J dropped 5; count of bases not matched to a gene: 12. The CDR3 loop reads CASSDPRLAGVRDTQYF. Written as DNA, the CDR3 is TGTGCCAGCAGCGACCCAAGACTAGCGGGAGTAAGAGATACGCAGTATTTT.